A selection of T cell receptor beta chains follows, all from one sample in a study of blood T cell repertoires in COVID-19. Measured with immunoSEQ multiplex PCR; TCRdb has only the in-frame clones, and not every one. The table has about 320,000 clones, around 86% seen once. The sequencing sample was made of PBMCs or T cells enriched from blood (not recorded which). Receptors were obtained from a man aged 55 to 70 who had recovered from COVID-19. Each CDR3 is given with its conserved first and last residue. A D gene is named only where the DNA matches it firmly. Clone size appears in some rows only: once, few, many, or a class for an expanded clone.

D gene: -; clone size: -; J gene: TRBJ1-1; V gene: TRBV9; CDR3 DNA: TGTGCCAGCAGCGTAATGGGTCGGGGCACTGAAGCTTTCTTT; CDR3 protein: CASSVMGRGTEAFF
D gene: TRBD2; clone size: -; J gene: TRBJ2-2; V gene: TRBV5-1; CDR3 DNA: TGCGCCAGCAGCGGGCTAGCGGTCAACACCGGGGAGCTGTTTTTT; CDR3 protein: CASSGLAVNTGELFF
D gene: -; clone size: -; J gene: TRBJ2-7; V gene: TRBV20-1; CDR3 DNA: TGCAGTGCTAGTACAGATTTATACGAGCAGTACTTC; CDR3 protein: CSASTDLYEQYF
D gene: -; clone size: -; J gene: TRBJ2-3; V gene: TRBV7-3; CDR3 DNA: TGTGCCAGCAGCCAAAGGACTGGCAGAGGGTCAGATACGCAGTATTTT; CDR3 protein: CASSQRTGRGSDTQYF
D gene: -; clone size: -; J gene: TRBJ1-1; V gene: TRBV29-1; CDR3 DNA: TGCAGCGCTCGGCGGGGGACTGAAGCTTTCTTT; CDR3 protein: CSARRGTEAFF
D gene: -; clone size: once; J gene: TRBJ1-5; V gene: TRBV9; CDR3 DNA: TGTGCCAGCAGCGCGGACTACAACCAGCCCCAGCATTTT; CDR3 protein: CASSADYNQPQHF
D gene: -; clone size: -; J gene: TRBJ2-2; V gene: TRBV6-5; CDR3 DNA: TGTGCCAGCAGTTTCTCTTTTTCTAGCACCGGGGAGCTGTTTTTT; CDR3 protein: CASSFSFSSTGELFF
D gene: TRBD1; clone size: -; J gene: TRBJ2-7; V gene: TRBV2; CDR3 DNA: TGTGCCAGCAGCCAGGGGGCCTACGAGCAGTACTTC; CDR3 protein: CASSQGAYEQYF
D gene: -; clone size: -; J gene: TRBJ2-3; V gene: TRBV5-1; CDR3 DNA: TGCGCCAGCAGCTTGCCGGGTTCGGTTACAGATACGCAGTATTTT; CDR3 protein: CASSLPGSVTDTQYF
D gene: TRBD1; clone size: -; J gene: TRBJ2-7; V gene: TRBV3-1/TRBV3-2; CDR3 DNA: TGTGCCAGCAGCCAAGAGGGGACAGGGGGCGACGAGCAGTACTTC; CDR3 protein: CASSQEGTGGDEQYF
D gene: -; clone size: -; J gene: TRBJ1-1; V gene: TRBV5-1; CDR3 DNA: TGCGCCAGCAGCTTGGTCAAGGGGGATACTGAAGCTTTCTTT; CDR3 protein: CASSLVKGDTEAFF
D gene: -; clone size: -; J gene: TRBJ1-1; V gene: TRBV28; CDR3 DNA: TGTGCCAGCACAAGTACAAGGGGCCGAGCTTTCTTT; CDR3 protein: CASTSTRGRAFF
D gene: TRBD2; clone size: once; J gene: TRBJ2-2; V gene: TRBV19; CDR3 DNA: TGTGCCAGTAGTTATGATAGCGGGAGGAACACCGGGGAGCTGTTTTTT; CDR3 protein: CASSYDSGRNTGELFF
D gene: TRBD1; clone size: -; J gene: TRBJ1-6; V gene: TRBV2; CDR3 DNA: TGTGCCAGCAGTGAAACGACAGGGTTACCCCTCCACTTT; CDR3 protein: CASSETTGLPLHF
D gene: -; clone size: -; J gene: TRBJ1-6; V gene: TRBV18; CDR3 DNA: TGTGCCAGCTCAGATACAGTTAATTCACCCCTCCACTTT; CDR3 protein: CASSDTVNSPLHF
D gene: -; clone size: once; J gene: TRBJ2-1; V gene: TRBV7-9; CDR3 DNA: TGTGCCAGCAGCTTAGGTGAAGGAGGTGAGCAGTTCTTC; CDR3 protein: CASSLGEGGEQFF
D gene: TRBD2; clone size: -; J gene: TRBJ2-7; V gene: TRBV28; CDR3 DNA: TGTGCCAGCACCCCGGTAGCGGGAGGGGGCGAGCAGTACTTC; CDR3 protein: CASTPVAGGGEQYF
D gene: TRBD1; clone size: -; J gene: TRBJ1-2; V gene: TRBV27; CDR3 DNA: TGTGCCAGCAGTTTAGGCTATAGGGACAGGCGTAGTGCTGGCTACACCTTC; CDR3 protein: CASSLGYRDRRSAGYTF
D gene: -; clone size: once; J gene: TRBJ2-7; V gene: TRBV10-3; CDR3 DNA: TGTGCCGTCGGGTCTCCATATGACCTCTCCTACGAGCAGTACTTC; CDR3 protein: CAVGSPYDLSYEQYF
D gene: -; clone size: -; J gene: TRBJ1-2; V gene: TRBV7-9; CDR3 DNA: TGTGCCAGCAGCGATGGGGGCGGCTACACCTTC; CDR3 protein: CASSDGGGYTF
D gene: -; clone size: -; J gene: TRBJ2-3; V gene: TRBV5-6; CDR3 DNA: TGTGCCAGCAGCGGCGGGACAGCTCCAGATACGCAGTATTTT; CDR3 protein: CASSGGTAPDTQYF
D gene: -; clone size: -; J gene: TRBJ2-3; V gene: TRBV5-1; CDR3 DNA: TGCGCCAGCAGCTCTGGGGCTCTTAACGCAGATACGCAGTATTTT; CDR3 protein: CASSSGALNADTQYF
D gene: -; clone size: -; J gene: TRBJ2-5; V gene: TRBV18; CDR3 DNA: TGTGCCAGCTCACCAAATGGCGGGGAACAAGAGACCCAGTACTTC; CDR3 protein: CASSPNGGEQETQYF
D gene: TRBD2; clone size: -; J gene: TRBJ2-1; V gene: TRBV5-1; CDR3 DNA: TGCGCCAGCTTTAACACCGGGAGGGGAGGCAATGAGCAGTTCTTC; CDR3 protein: CASFNTGRGGNEQFF
D gene: -; clone size: -; J gene: TRBJ2-1; V gene: TRBV6-5; CDR3 DNA: TGTGCCAGCAGAGACGTTCGGGATGAGCAGTTCTTC; CDR3 protein: CASRDVRDEQFF
D gene: -; clone size: -; J gene: TRBJ1-3; V gene: TRBV28; CDR3 DNA: TGTGCCAGCAGTTTATGGATGCCGGGGTTGAGCTCTGGAAACACCATATATTTT; CDR3 protein: CASSLWMPGLSSGNTIYF
D gene: TRBD1; clone size: -; J gene: TRBJ1-1; V gene: TRBV7-3; CDR3 DNA: TGTGCCAGCAGCATCCGGGACAGGGGCACTGAAGCTTTCTTT; CDR3 protein: CASSIRDRGTEAFF
D gene: TRBD1; clone size: -; J gene: TRBJ1-5; V gene: TRBV6-5; CDR3 DNA: TGTGCCAGCAGTTATGACAGGGGAGGCAATCAGCCCCAGCATTTT; CDR3 protein: CASSYDRGGNQPQHF
D gene: TRBD1; clone size: -; J gene: TRBJ2-7; V gene: TRBV5-1; CDR3 DNA: TGCGCCAGCAGCTTACAGGGGATGTCCTACGAGCAGTACTTC; CDR3 protein: CASSLQGMSYEQYF
D gene: -; clone size: -; J gene: TRBJ1-1; V gene: TRBV7-2; CDR3 DNA: TGTGCCAGCAGCTTAGTTCGGACAGCGAACACTGAAGCTTTCTTT; CDR3 protein: CASSLVRTANTEAFF
D gene: TRBD2; clone size: -; J gene: TRBJ2-1; V gene: TRBV19; CDR3 DNA: TGTGCCAGTAGTAGACCCGGGACTAGCGGGAGCAATGAGCAGTTCTTC; CDR3 protein: CASSRPGTSGSNEQFF
D gene: TRBD1; clone size: -; J gene: TRBJ1-1; V gene: TRBV6-2/TRBV6-3; CDR3 DNA: TGTGCCAGCAGCTTGGACAGGGCTAACACTGAAGCTTTCTTT; CDR3 protein: CASSLDRANTEAFF
D gene: TRBD1; clone size: -; J gene: TRBJ2-7; V gene: TRBV6-5; CDR3 DNA: TGTGCCAGCAGTTACGGCAGACAGGGGTCCAACGAGCAGTACTTC; CDR3 protein: CASSYGRQGSNEQYF
D gene: TRBD1; clone size: -; J gene: TRBJ1-1; V gene: TRBV5-1; CDR3 DNA: TGCGCCAGCAGTGAGGACAGGAACAAAGCTTTCTTT; CDR3 protein: CASSEDRNKAFF
D gene: TRBD1; clone size: -; J gene: TRBJ2-1; V gene: TRBV7-3; CDR3 DNA: TGTGCCAGCAGCTTTAGGGACAGGGGTTATGAGCAGTTCTTC; CDR3 protein: CASSFRDRGYEQFF
D gene: -; clone size: -; J gene: TRBJ2-1; V gene: TRBV19; CDR3 DNA: TGTGCCAGTAGTATGGGGGCGGGAGTAGGGTCCTACAATGAGCAGTTCTTC; CDR3 protein: CASSMGAGVGSYNEQFF
D gene: -; clone size: once; J gene: TRBJ2-3; V gene: TRBV7-3; CDR3 DNA: TGTGCCAGCAGCTTCTCGGGACTGACAGATACGCAGTATTTT; CDR3 protein: CASSFSGLTDTQYF
D gene: TRBD1; clone size: -; J gene: TRBJ2-7; V gene: TRBV19; CDR3 DNA: TGTGCCAGTAGTATAGGAGGACAGGGGTACGAGCAGTACTTC; CDR3 protein: CASSIGGQGYEQYF
D gene: -; clone size: -; J gene: TRBJ1-1; V gene: TRBV6-5; CDR3 DNA: TGTGCCAGCAGTTACGGGGCTAGGAACACTGAAGCTTTCTTT; CDR3 protein: CASSYGARNTEAFF
D gene: TRBD1; clone size: -; J gene: TRBJ1-2; V gene: TRBV28; CDR3 DNA: TGTGCCAGCGAGGGGGCCGGAGCTAACTATGGCTACACCTTC; CDR3 protein: CASEGAGANYGYTF
D gene: -; clone size: -; J gene: TRBJ2-3; V gene: TRBV6-5; CDR3 DNA: TGTGCCAGCCAACTGTCCCGGAGTAGCACAGATACGCAGTATTTT; CDR3 protein: CASQLSRSSTDTQYF
D gene: -; clone size: -; J gene: TRBJ1-1; V gene: TRBV10-3; CDR3 DNA: TGTGCCATCAGTGAGTCCATCTTCCGGGGGGAAGCTTTCTTT; CDR3 protein: CAISESIFRGEAFF
D gene: TRBD1; clone size: -; J gene: TRBJ1-1; V gene: TRBV5-1; CDR3 DNA: TGCGCCAGCAGCTTGATGACAGGGCCGAACACTGAAGCTTTCTTT; CDR3 protein: CASSLMTGPNTEAFF
D gene: -; clone size: -; J gene: TRBJ1-3; V gene: TRBV7-2; CDR3 DNA: TGTGCCAGCAGCTTAGACGGTAAAGGAAACACCATATATTTT; CDR3 protein: CASSLDGKGNTIYF
D gene: TRBD1; clone size: -; J gene: TRBJ1-5; V gene: TRBV6-2/TRBV6-3; CDR3 DNA: TGTGCCAGCAGTCGGGACAGGGTTCAGCCCCAGCATTTT; CDR3 protein: CASSRDRVQPQHF
D gene: TRBD2; clone size: -; J gene: TRBJ2-1; V gene: TRBV28; CDR3 DNA: TGTGCCAGCAGTCCAGACGGGACTAGCGGATACAATGAGCAGTTCTTC; CDR3 protein: CASSPDGTSGYNEQFF
D gene: -; clone size: -; J gene: TRBJ2-7; V gene: TRBV28; CDR3 DNA: TGTGCCAGCAGTTTGGGTGGGACTCCTTACGAGCAGTACTTC; CDR3 protein: CASSLGGTPYEQYF
D gene: -; clone size: -; J gene: TRBJ1-1; V gene: TRBV5-4; CDR3 DNA: TGTGCCAGCAGCTTTATGGGCTTGAACACTGAAGCTTTCTTT; CDR3 protein: CASSFMGLNTEAFF
D gene: TRBD1; clone size: once; J gene: TRBJ2-5; V gene: TRBV11-2; CDR3 DNA: TGTGCCAGCAGCTTAGATCAATTGGGACAGACTACCCAAGAGACCCAGTACTTC; CDR3 protein: CASSLDQLGQTTQETQYF
D gene: -; clone size: -; J gene: TRBJ2-1; V gene: TRBV7-6; CDR3 DNA: TGTGCCAGCAGCTTGTCGGGAGAAGTCGGAGATGAGCAGTTCTTC; CDR3 protein: CASSLSGEVGDEQFF